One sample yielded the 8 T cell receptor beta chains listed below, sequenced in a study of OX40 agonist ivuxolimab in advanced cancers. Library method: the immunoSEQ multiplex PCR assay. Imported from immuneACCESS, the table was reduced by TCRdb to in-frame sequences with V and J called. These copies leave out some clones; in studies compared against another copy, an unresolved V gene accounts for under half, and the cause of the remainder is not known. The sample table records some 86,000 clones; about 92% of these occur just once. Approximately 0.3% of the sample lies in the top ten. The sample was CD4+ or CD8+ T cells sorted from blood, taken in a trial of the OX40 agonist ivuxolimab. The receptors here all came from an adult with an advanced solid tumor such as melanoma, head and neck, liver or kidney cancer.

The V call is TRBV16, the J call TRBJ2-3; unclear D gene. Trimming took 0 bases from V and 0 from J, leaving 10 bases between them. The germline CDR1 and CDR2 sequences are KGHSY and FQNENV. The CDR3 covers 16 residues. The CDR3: CASSQSLLGSTDTQYF. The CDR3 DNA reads TGTGCCAGCAGCCAATCCCTCCTGGGCAGCACAGATACGCAGTATTTT.

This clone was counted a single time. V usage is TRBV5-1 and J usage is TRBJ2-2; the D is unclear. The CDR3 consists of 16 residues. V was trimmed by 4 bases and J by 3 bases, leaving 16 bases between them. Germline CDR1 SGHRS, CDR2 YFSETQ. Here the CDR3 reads CASSPTWQRDTGELFF. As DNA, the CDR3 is TGCGCCAGCAGCCCTACGTGGCAAAGAGACACCGGGGAGCTGTTTTTT.

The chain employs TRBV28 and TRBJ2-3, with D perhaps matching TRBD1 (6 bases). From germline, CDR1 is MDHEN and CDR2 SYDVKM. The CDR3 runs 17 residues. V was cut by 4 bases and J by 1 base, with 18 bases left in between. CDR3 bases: TGTGCCAGCAGTTCCCCTCAGGGGAAAGAGGGCACAGATACGCAGTATTTT. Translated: CASSSPQGKEGTDTQYF.

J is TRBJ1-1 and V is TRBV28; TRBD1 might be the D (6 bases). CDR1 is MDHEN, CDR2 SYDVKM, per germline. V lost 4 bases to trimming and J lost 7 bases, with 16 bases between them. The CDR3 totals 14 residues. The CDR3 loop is CASSSGQWGGEAFF. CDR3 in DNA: TGTGCCAGCAGTTCAGGACAGTGGGGAGGTGAAGCTTTCTTT.

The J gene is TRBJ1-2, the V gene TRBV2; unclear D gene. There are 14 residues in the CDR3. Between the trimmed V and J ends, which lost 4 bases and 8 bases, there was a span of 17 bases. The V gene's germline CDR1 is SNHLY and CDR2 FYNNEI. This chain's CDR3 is CASSAVSLIGGYTF. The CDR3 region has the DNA TGTGCCAGCAGTGCGGTGTCCCTGATCGGGGGCTACACCTTC.

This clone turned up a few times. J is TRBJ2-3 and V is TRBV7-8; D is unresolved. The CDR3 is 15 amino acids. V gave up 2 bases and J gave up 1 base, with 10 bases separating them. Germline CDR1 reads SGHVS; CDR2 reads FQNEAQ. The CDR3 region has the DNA TGTGCCAGCAGCTTACAGTGGTGGGGCACAGATACGCAGTATTTT. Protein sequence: CASSLQWWGTDTQYF.

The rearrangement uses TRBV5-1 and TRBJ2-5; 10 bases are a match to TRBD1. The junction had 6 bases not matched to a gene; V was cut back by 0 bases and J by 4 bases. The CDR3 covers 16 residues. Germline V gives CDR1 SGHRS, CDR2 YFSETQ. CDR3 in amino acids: CASSLAGTGARETQYF. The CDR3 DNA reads TGCGCCAGCAGCTTGGCTGGGACAGGGGCGCGAGAGACCCAGTACTTC.

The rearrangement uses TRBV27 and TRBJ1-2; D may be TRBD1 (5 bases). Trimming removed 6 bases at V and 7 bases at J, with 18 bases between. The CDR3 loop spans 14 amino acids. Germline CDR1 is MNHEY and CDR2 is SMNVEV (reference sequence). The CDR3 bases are TGTGCCAGCAGCAAGACGGGGACGACGTTTGGCTACACCTTC. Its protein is CASSKTGTTFGYTF.